This T cell receptor (beta chain) was sequenced during a study of T cell repertoires in cytomegalovirus infection. Looking at the study overall: Public signatures in TCR beta pointed to CMV infection and matching HLA type. Study-wide points: There were carriers of CMV plus the relevant HLA, and cumulative public TCR beta family frequency identified them. What dominated the ex vivo response were HLA-C-restricted CMV-specific TCR beta clonotypes.

This clonotype was recorded at least ten times. The antigen is unknown. TCRdb reprocessed the reads with MiXCR, giving one entry per CDR3 protein. This table has roughly 280,000 distinct CDR3 sequences, less than 9.5% appearing once. Germline assignment: CDR1 SGHVS and CDR2 FNYEAQ. The CDR3 sequence is 16 residues long. Trimming took off 1 base at V and 2 bases at J, with 14 bases between the two ends. Specimen: PBMCs. The chain couples TRBV7-6 to TRBJ2-5; D call uncertain. The TCR sequence derives from a human donor in good health (CMV status not recorded). Some clones in this sample may be carry-over from other donors' samples. CDR3 region: CASSLGIGIDQETQYF. The CDR3 DNA sequence: TGTGCCAGCAGCTTAGGAATAGGGATAGATCAAGAGACCCAGTACTTC.